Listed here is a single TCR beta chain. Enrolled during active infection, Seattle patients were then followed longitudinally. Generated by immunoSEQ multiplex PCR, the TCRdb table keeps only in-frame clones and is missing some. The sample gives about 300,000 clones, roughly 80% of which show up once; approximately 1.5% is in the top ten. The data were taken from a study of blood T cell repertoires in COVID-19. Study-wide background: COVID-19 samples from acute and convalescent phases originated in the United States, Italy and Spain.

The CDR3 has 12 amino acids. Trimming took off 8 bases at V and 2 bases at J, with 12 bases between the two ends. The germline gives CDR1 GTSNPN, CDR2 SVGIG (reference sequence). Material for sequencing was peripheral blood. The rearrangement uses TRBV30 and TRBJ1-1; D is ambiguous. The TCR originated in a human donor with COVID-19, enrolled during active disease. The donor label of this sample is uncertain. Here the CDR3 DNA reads TGTGCCCGAGGGCGGGGTAACACTGAAGCTTTCTTT. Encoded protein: CARGRGNTEAFF. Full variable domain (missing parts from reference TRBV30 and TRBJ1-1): SQTIHQWPATLVQPVGSPLSLECTVEGTSNPNLYWYRQAAGRGLQLLFYSVGIGQISSEVPQNLSASRPQDRQFILSSKKLLLSDSGFYLCARGRGNTEAFFGQGTRLTVV.